The 27 T cell receptor beta chains listed next were all sequenced from one sample in a study of CD8+CD57+ T cells in acquired aplastic anemia (dated 2018 in TCRdb). TCRdb lists the instrument as Illumina HiSeq 2000. Genomic DNA served as template for TCR beta VDJ combination and CDR3 sequence profiling. TCRdb redid the processing of the public reads, applying fastp at Q25 and MiXCR, and retained in-frame beta chains. Records with the same CDR3 protein are collapsed into one entry carrying the most frequent genes and DNA. For this sample there are 150,000 or so distinct CDR3 sequences; roughly half appear just once. Less than 15% of the sample is taken by the ten largest. The patients picked for sequencing were ones in whom flow cytometry had shown an expansion of CD8+CD57+ cells. Source material: sorted CD4+, CD8+, or CD8+CD57+ T cells (not recorded which) from PBMCs. The receptors come from a human donor with aplastic anemia.

The chain links TRBV13 to TRBJ2-5; a possible D gene is TRBD1 (6 bases). The ends were cut back, 4 bases at V and 3 bases at J, with 12 bases in the middle. This CDR3 has 14 residues. Germline V CDR1 and CDR2: PRHDT, FYEKMQ (reference sequence). In DNA form, the CDR3 reads TGTGCCAGCAGCTCAGACAGGCGAAAAGAGACCCAGTACTTC. Translation gives CASSSDRRKETQYF.

The sample holds many counts of this clonotype. CDR3 bases: TGTGCCAGCAGCCCCTCCGGGACTAGCGGGAGCACAGATACGCAGTATTTT. Translation: CASSPSGTSGSTDTQYF. The chain couples TRBV13 to TRBJ2-3; 12 bases match TRBD2. CDR3 length: 17 residues. V trimming: 5 bases; J trimming: 0 bases; junction bases outside the gene matches: 6. Germline CDR1 reads PRHDT; CDR2 reads FYEKMQ (reference sequence).

The V call is TRBV9, the J call TRBJ1-6; D remains ambiguous. CDR3 length equals 14 residues. Germline lookup yields CDR1 SGDLS and CDR2 YYNGEE. Trimming removed 4 bases from V and 7 bases from J, with 12 bases in between. The CDR3 protein is CASSRYYGNSPLHF. Written as DNA, the CDR3 is TGTGCCAGCAGCCGGTATTATGGGAATTCACCCCTCCACTTT.

The chain couples TRBV20-1 to TRBJ1-1; possible D gene TRBD1, 5 bases. The germline V gene has CDR1 DFQATT and CDR2 SNEGSKA (reference sequence). The V and J ends lost 6 bases and 5 bases respectively, with 19 bases between them. The CDR3 has 14 residues. The CDR3 nucleotides are TGCAGTGCCCGAACCGCTCTTGGGGGGACTGAAGCTTTCTTT. It is translated as CSARTALGGTEAFF.

Concerning this clonotype: The junction departs from the called germline gene at one end, perhaps through a read error. This chain joins TRBV15 and TRBJ2-7, with D hard to call. CDR3 length: 14 amino acids. CDR1 and CDR2 from the germline V gene are LNHNV and YYDKDF (reference sequence). CDR3 in amino acids: CATSRDREYHEQCF. In DNA, the CDR3 is TGTGCCACCAGCAGAGATAGAGAGTACCACGAGCAGTGCTTC.

This clonotype has ten or more counts. This chain connects TRBV14 to TRBJ2-3, with D possibly TRBD1 on 5 matching bases. The V and J ends lost 2 bases and 6 bases respectively, with 6 bases between them. The CDR3 is 12 amino acids. CDR1 SGHDN and CDR2 FVKESK come from the germline V gene. The CDR3 sequence: CASSQKGDTQYF. CDR3 DNA: TGTGCCAGCAGCCAAAAGGGGGATACGCAGTATTTT.

CDR3 loop: CASSLSPHGLDEQFF. The CDR3 DNA reads as TGTGCCAGCAGCTTAAGTCCCCACGGGCTCGATGAGCAGTTCTTC. V usage is TRBV7-3 and J usage is TRBJ2-1; no clear D. This CDR3 region has 15 residues. Trimming shortened V by 1 base and J by 8 bases, and 15 bases separated the two germline ends. Germline lookup yields CDR1 SGHTA and CDR2 FQGTGA.

This clonotype was seen ten or more times. CDR3 sequence: CSARDITGTSGGAREQFF. In DNA, the CDR3 is TGCAGTGCTAGAGATATAACCGGGACTAGCGGGGGGGCCCGGGAGCAGTTCTTC. The gene calls are TRBV20-1 and TRBJ2-1, with 16 bases that match TRBD2. Germline V lookup: CDR1 DFQATT, CDR2 SNEGSKA (reference sequence). This CDR3 comprises 18 residues. The V gene end was trimmed by 0 bases and the J gene end by 10 bases; junction bases not matched to a gene: 12.

The rearrangement joins TRBV20-1 to TRBJ2-3; 9 nucleotides match TRBD1. The CDR3 has 14 amino acids. Looked up from germline, CDR1 is DFQATT and CDR2 is SNEGSKA (reference sequence). The V segment lost 5 bases and the J segment 2 bases; nucleotides outside the gene matches: 5. This CDR3 reads CSAGTGTFTDTQYF. CDR3 DNA: TGCAGTGCTGGGACAGGGACCTTCACAGATACGCAGTATTTT.

This clonotype appeared many times. The V call is TRBV12-3 or TRBV12-4, the J call TRBJ2-3; 10 bases align to TRBD2. Germline trimming cut 6 bases from V and 2 bases from J; bases unmatched to any gene: 8. The CDR3 is 16 residues long. The CDR3: CASRGLGLADTDTQYF. The CDR3 nucleotides are TGTGCCAGCAGGGGGCTAGGACTAGCGGACACAGATACGCAGTATTTT.

This clonotype has ten or more counts. The V and J genes are TRBV11-1 and TRBJ2-3, with 14 bases matching TRBD2. J lost 0 bases, V lost 2 bases, and 13 bases had no gene match. The germline CDR1 and CDR2 sequences are SGHAT and FQDESV (reference sequence). The CDR3 spans 21 residues. The CDR3 reads CASSLPQGTSGGGSSTDTQYF. In DNA, the CDR3 is TGTGCCAGCAGCTTACCCCAAGGGACTAGCGGGGGAGGATCGAGCACAGATACGCAGTATTTT.

Many counts were recorded for this clonotype. This chain uses TRBV7-6 with TRBJ1-5; TRBD1 might be the D (5 bases). Germline V CDR1 and CDR2: SGHVS, FNYEAQ. The CDR3 totals 16 residues. Trimming shortened V by 5 bases and J by 0 bases, and 14 bases separated the two germline ends. The DNA of the CDR3 is TGTGCCAGCAGCCTCGGGGGGAAATATAGCAATCAGCCCCAGCATTTT. It encodes CASSLGGKYSNQPQHF.

About this clonotype: The junction does not match germline at one end; this may be a read error. The CDR3 DNA is TGCAGCGTTGAAGGGCTTTTATCGGGCTTC. This translates into CSVEGLLSGF. The chain couples TRBV29-1 to TRBJ1-2, with D hard to call. CDR1 SQVTM and CDR2 ANQGSEA come from the germline V gene. The CDR3 runs to 10 residues.

Comments on this clonotype: The junction and the germline gene differ at one end; a read error may be behind it. V gene TRBV10-2 combines with J gene TRBJ2-2, with D uncertain. This CDR3 is built from 16 residues. Germline assignment: CDR1 WSHSY and CDR2 SAAADI. CDR3 coding DNA: TGCGCCAGCAGCGAGTCGGGCGGAAGGAACACCGGGGAGCTGTTTTTT. It encodes CASSESGGRNTGELFF.

This clonotype was seen repeatedly, ten times or more. CDR3 coding DNA: TGTGCCAGCAGCATACAACAGGGGAACTATGGCTACACCTTC. Amino acids: CASSIQQGNYGYTF. This chain connects TRBV7-9 to TRBJ1-2, with TRBD1 matching 7 bases. CDR1 is SEHNR and CDR2 is FQNEAQ in the germline V gene (reference sequence). V lost 5 bases and J lost 2; bases outside the gene matches: 5. This CDR3 has 14 residues.

The chain recombines TRBV20-1 with TRBJ2-1; D possibly corresponds to TRBD2 (5 bases). Trimming pared 3 bases from V and 2 bases from J, leaving 5 bases between. Germline V lookup: CDR1 DFQATT, CDR2 SNEGSKA (reference sequence). The length of the CDR3 is 12 residues. CDR3 DNA: TGCAGTGCTAGCGGGGCCTACAATGAGCAGTTCTTC. Translated: CSASGAYNEQFF.

This clonotype was picked up many times. The V call is TRBV7-6, the J call TRBJ1-1, with 8 positions matching TRBD1. This CDR3 region has 16 residues. The ends lost 1 base at V and 3 bases at J; junction bases unmatched: 7. Germline values: CDR1 SGHVS, CDR2 FNYEAQ. CDR3 residues: CASSLGQGAKYTEAFF. CDR3 in DNA: TGTGCCAGCAGCTTAGGGCAGGGGGCGAAGTACACTGAAGCTTTCTTT.

The chain couples TRBV2 to TRBJ2-2; D is perhaps TRBD2 (5 bases). The CDR3 length is 14 residues. CDR1 is SNHLY and CDR2 is FYNNEI in the germline V gene. The ends were cut back, 7 bases at V and 5 bases at J, with 14 bases in the middle. The CDR3 region has the DNA TGTGCCAGCACCCGTGGGAGTCTTACCGGGGAGCTGTTTTTT. Its translation: CASTRGSLTGELFF.

V gene TRBV20-1 combines with J gene TRBJ1-5; 8 nucleotides align to TRBD1. Per the germline V gene, CDR1 is DFQATT and CDR2 is SNEGSKA (reference sequence). Germline trimming cut 0 bases from V and 6 bases from J; bases unmatched to any gene: 7. The CDR3 totals 15 residues. The CDR3 DNA sequence: TGCAGTGCTAGAGAAGCAGGGGGCAAGTCTCAGCCCCAGCATTTT. Amino acid sequence: CSAREAGGKSQPQHF.

The chain carries TRBV20-1 and TRBJ2-3, with a tentative D call TRBD2 (6 bases). The CDR3 contains 13 residues. The V end was cut by 3 bases, the J end by 6 bases, with 13 bases between. CDR1 is DFQATT and CDR2 is SNEGSKA in the germline V gene (reference sequence). CDR3 sequence: CSASPAGIDTQYF. The CDR3 DNA reads as TGCAGTGCTAGCCCGGCGGGGATTGATACGCAGTATTTT.

In its sample, this clonotype was seen a few times. A much larger clone lies a single base off, so this may be a read error. Since no conserved phenylalanine or tryptophan closes the CDR3, a read error is the likely cause. The chain has TRBV7-9 and TRBJ2-3; no reliable D call. CDR3 size: 11 residues. Germline CDR1 SEHNR, CDR2 FQNEAQ (reference sequence). V shed 5 bases and J shed 3 bases, with 3 bases lying between them. The CDR3, as DNA: TGTGCCAGCAGCCGGACAGATACGCAGTATCTT. Its translation is CASSRTDTQYL.

The rearrangement joins TRBV7-8 to TRBJ2-3; D is perhaps TRBD2 (6 bases). This CDR3 contains 15 residues. V lost 1 base and J 6 bases, leaving 14 bases between the germline ends. Germline V gene sequence: CDR1 SGHVS, CDR2 FQNEAQ. The CDR3 here is CASSLEGGEADTQYF. CDR3 nucleotide sequence: TGTGCCAGCAGCTTAGAGGGCGGGGAGGCCGATACGCAGTATTTT.

This clonotype was recorded a few times. The rearrangement links TRBV24-1 to TRBJ2-1; TRBD1 or TRBD2 may be the D gene (5 bases each). The CDR3 runs to 15 residues. CDR1 KGHDR and CDR2 SFDVKD come from the germline V gene. V shed 4 bases and J shed 12 bases, with 21 bases lying between them. The CDR3 protein is CATSDTLVVGGGQFF. The CDR3 nucleotides are TGTGCCACCAGTGACACCCTGGTCGTTGGGGGTGGGCAGTTCTTC.

This clonotype was recorded many times. The chain uses TRBV9 and TRBJ2-7; 7 bases are a match to TRBD2. V shed 3 bases, J shed 9 bases, and the junction held 6 bases outside the gene matches. This CDR3 contains 12 residues. Germline V CDR1 and CDR2: SGDLS, YYNGEE. The CDR3, as DNA: TGTGCCAGCAGCGACGGACTAGGAGTGCAGTACTTC. Its protein product is CASSDGLGVQYF. The full variable domain, in which reference TRBV9 and TRBJ2-7 provide the parts outside the CDR3, is DSGVTQTPKHLITATGQRVTLRCSPRSGDLSVYWYQQSLDQGLQFLIQYYNGEERAKGNILERFSAQQFPDLHSELNLSSLELGDSALYFCASSDGLGVQYFGPGTRLTVT.

As regards this clonotype: Its ends do not fully match the called genes, so a read error is possible. The chain is built from TRBV11-1 and TRBJ2-7; D unclear. Germline V gives CDR1 SGHAT, CDR2 FQDESV (reference sequence). The CDR3 is 16 residues long. This CDR3 reads CASSPAGWQVFYAQYF. DNA for the CDR3: TGTGCCAGCAGCCCTGCAGGATGGCAGGTTTTTTACGCGCAGTACTTC.

The chain employs TRBV2 and TRBJ2-1, with TRBD1 matching 7 bases. Per germline, CDR1 SNHLY and CDR2 FYNNEI. The CDR3 runs to 13 residues. Germline trimming cut 11 bases from V and 8 bases from J; bases unmatched to any gene: 12. The CDR3 DNA reads TGTGCCCCCGGGACAGCGGAAACTGATGAGCAGTTCTTC. This gives the protein CAPGTAETDEQFF.

This clonotype was seen repeatedly, ten times or more. The genes are TRBV29-1 and TRBJ1-3, with D uncertain. Trimming removed 3 bases at V and 0 bases at J, with 6 bases between. Germline V CDR1 and CDR2: SQVTM, ANQGSEA. CDR3 size: 13 residues. The CDR3 sequence is CSVEEVSGNTIYF. Written as DNA, the CDR3 is TGCAGCGTTGAGGAGGTCTCTGGAAACACCATATATTTT.